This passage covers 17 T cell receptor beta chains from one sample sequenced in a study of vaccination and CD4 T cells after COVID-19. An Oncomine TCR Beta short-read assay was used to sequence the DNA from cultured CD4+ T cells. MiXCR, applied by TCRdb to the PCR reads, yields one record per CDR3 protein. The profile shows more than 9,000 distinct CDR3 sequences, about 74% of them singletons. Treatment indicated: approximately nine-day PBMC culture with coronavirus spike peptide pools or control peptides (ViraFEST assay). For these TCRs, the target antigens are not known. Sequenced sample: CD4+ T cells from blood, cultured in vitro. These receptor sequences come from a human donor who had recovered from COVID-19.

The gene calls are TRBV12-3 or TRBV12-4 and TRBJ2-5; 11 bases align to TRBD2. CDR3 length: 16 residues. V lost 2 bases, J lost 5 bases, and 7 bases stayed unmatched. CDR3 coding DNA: TGTGCCAGCAGTTTAAGAGGACTAGCGGGCCGGGAGACCCAGTACTTC. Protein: CASSLRGLAGRETQYF.

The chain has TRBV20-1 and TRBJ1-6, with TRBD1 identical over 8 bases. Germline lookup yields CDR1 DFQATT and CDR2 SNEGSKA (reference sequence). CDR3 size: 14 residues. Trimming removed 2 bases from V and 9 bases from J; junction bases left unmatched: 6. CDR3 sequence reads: CSARIGQGISPLHF. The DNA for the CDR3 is TGCAGTGCTAGAATAGGACAGGGAATTTCACCCCTCCACTTT.

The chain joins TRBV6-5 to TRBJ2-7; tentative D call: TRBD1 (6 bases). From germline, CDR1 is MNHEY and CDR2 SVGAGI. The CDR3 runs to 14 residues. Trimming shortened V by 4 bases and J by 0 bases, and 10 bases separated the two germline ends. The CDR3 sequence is CASSSPTGSYEQYF. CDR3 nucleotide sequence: TGTGCCAGCAGTTCGCCGACAGGCTCCTACGAGCAGTACTTC.

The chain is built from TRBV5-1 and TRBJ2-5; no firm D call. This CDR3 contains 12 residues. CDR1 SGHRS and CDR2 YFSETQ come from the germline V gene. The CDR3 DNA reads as TGCGCGTCTAGACCAGAGCAAGAGACCCAGTACTTC. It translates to CASRPEQETQYF.

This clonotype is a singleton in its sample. The CDR3 loop is CSPDYIDTQYF. In DNA, the CDR3 is TGCAGTCCGGACTATATCGATACGCAGTATTTT. The chain couples TRBV20-1 to TRBJ2-3; D is possibly TRBD2 (6 bases). V gave up 8 bases and J gave up 6 bases, with 12 bases separating them. The CDR3 is 11 residues long. The germline gives CDR1 DFQATT, CDR2 SNEGSKA (reference sequence).

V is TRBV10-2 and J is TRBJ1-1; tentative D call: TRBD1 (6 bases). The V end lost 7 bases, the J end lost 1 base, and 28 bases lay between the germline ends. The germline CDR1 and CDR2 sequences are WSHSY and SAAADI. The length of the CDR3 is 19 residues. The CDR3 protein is CASTGFGQRDLIRNTEAFF. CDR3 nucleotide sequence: TGCGCCAGCACCGGCTTCGGACAGCGAGACCTCATTCGGAACACTGAAGCTTTCTTT.

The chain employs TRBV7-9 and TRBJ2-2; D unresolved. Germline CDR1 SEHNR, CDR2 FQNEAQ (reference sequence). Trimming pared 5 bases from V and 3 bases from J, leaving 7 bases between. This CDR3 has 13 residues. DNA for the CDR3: TGTGCCAGCAGCCCGGGCTACACCGGGGAGCTGTTTTTT. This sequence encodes CASSPGYTGELFF.

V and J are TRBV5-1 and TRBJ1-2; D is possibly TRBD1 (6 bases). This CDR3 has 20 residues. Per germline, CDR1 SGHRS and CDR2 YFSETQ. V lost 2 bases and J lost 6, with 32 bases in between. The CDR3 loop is CASSFDSVGGSSTLRHGYTF. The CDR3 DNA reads TGCGCCAGCAGCTTCGATTCGGTAGGGGGATCATCTACCTTAAGGCATGGCTACACCTTC. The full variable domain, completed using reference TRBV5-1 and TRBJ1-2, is KAGVTQTPRYLIKTRGQQVTLSCSPISGHRSVSWYQQTPGQGLQFLFEYFSETQRNKGNFPGRFSGRQFSNSRSEMNVSTLELGDSALYLCASSFDSVGGSSTLRHGYTFGSGTRLTVV.

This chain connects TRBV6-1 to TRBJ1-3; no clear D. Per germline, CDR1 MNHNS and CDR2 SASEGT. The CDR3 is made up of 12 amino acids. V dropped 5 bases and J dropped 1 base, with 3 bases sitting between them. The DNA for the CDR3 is TGTGCCAGCAGTAAATCTGGAAACACCATATATTTT. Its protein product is CASSKSGNTIYF.

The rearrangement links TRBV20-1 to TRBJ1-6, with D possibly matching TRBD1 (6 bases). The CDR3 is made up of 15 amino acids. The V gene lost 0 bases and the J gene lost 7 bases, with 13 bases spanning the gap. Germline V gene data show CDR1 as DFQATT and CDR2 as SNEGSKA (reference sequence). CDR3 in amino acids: CSARDPGGRNSPLHF. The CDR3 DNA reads TGCAGTGCTAGAGATCCGGGGGGCAGGAATTCACCCCTCCACTTT.

CDR3 bases: TGTGCCAGTAGTGTCCGGGATTTGCGCTATGGCTACACCTTC. Its translation is CASSVRDLRYGYTF. This rearrangement joins TRBV19 to TRBJ1-2, with unresolved D. The germline V gene encodes CDR1 LNHDA and CDR2 SQIVND (reference sequence). With 5 bases removed from V and 4 bases from J, the gap between germline ends came to 14 bases. The CDR3 extends over 14 amino acids. The entire variable domain, with the rest obtained from reference TRBV19 and TRBJ1-2, is as follows: DGGITQSPKYLFRKEGQNVTLSCEQNLNHDAMYWYRQDPGQGLRLIYYSQIVNDFQKGDIAEGYSVSREKKESFPLTVTSAQKNPTAFYLCASSVRDLRYGYTFGSGTRLTVV.

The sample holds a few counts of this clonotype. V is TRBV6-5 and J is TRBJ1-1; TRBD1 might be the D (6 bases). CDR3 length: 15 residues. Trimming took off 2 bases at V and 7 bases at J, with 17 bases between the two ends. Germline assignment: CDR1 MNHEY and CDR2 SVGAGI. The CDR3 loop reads CASSYRGQRPVEAFF. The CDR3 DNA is TGTGCCAGCAGTTACCGCGGACAGCGTCCGGTTGAAGCTTTCTTT.

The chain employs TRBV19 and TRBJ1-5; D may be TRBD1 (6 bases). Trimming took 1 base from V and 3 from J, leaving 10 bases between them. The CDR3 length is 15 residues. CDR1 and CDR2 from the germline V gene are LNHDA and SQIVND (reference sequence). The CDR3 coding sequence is TGTGCCAGTAGTATAGTAGACAGGCCCAATCAGCCCCAGCATTTT. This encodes CASSIVDRPNQPQHF.

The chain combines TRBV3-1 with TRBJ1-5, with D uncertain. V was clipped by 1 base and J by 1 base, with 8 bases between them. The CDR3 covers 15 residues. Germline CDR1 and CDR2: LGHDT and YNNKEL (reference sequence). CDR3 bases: TGTGCCAGCAGCCAAGGCCCGGACAGCAATCAGCCCCAGCATTTT. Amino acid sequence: CASSQGPDSNQPQHF.

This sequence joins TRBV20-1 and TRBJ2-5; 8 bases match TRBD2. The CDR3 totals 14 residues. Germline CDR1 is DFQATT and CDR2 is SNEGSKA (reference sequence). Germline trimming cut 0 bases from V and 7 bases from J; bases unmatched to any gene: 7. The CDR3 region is CSARDPWLAGTQYF. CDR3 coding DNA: TGCAGTGCTAGAGATCCATGGCTAGCGGGGACCCAGTACTTC.

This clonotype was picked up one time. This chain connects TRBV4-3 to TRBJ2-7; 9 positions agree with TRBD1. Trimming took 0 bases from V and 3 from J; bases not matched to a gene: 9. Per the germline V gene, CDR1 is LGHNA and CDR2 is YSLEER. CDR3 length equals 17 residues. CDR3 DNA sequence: TGCGCCAGCAGCCAAGACCCCGCCGGGACAGGGTTCTACGAGCAGTACTTC. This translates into CASSQDPAGTGFYEQYF.

Written as DNA, the CDR3 is TGTGCCAGCAGTTACTCGGGCAGGGGGGTCACTGAAGCTTTCTTT. This sequence encodes CASSYSGRGVTEAFF. V usage is TRBV6-2 or TRBV6-3 and J usage is TRBJ1-1, with 7 bases fitting TRBD1. Germline values: CDR1 MNHEY, CDR2 SVGEGT. Unmatched junction bases numbered 5, after V lost 0 bases and J lost 4 bases. CDR3 length: 15 residues.